The clone carrying this T cell receptor (beta chain) was detected many times. These data belong to a study of T cells in Graves' hyperthyroidism and ophthalmopathy. The CDR3 regions of TCR beta were amplified from RNA transcripts. RT-PCR in the first round (using the HTBI primer set) targeted the TCR CDR3. MiXCR was run by TCRdb on the multiplex PCR reads, yielding one entry per CDR3 protein. The table lists about 610,000 distinct CDR3 sequences, roughly 46% of them singletons, with more than 7% in the top ten. Sequencing was carried out using peripheral blood or thyroid tissue (not recorded which). The source of this sequence is a woman aged 18-29 years with Graves' hyperthyroidism.

CDR3 sequence: CASSRDSSGANVLTF. CDR3 nucleotides: TGTGCCAGCAGCCGGGACAGCTCTGGGGCCAACGTCCTGACTTTC. The chain carries TRBV7-9 and TRBJ2-6, with 7 bases lining up with TRBD1. CDR1 and CDR2 (germline): SEHNR, FQNEAQ (reference sequence). Unmatched junction bases numbered 1, after V lost 5 bases and J lost 0 bases. This CDR3 is built from 15 residues.